Below are 2 T cell receptor beta chains sequenced from a single sample in a study of blood T cell repertoires in COVID-19 (dated by TCRdb to the early 2020s). The library was produced with the immunoSEQ multiplex PCR assay. The clones in this table, taken by TCRdb from immuneACCESS, are in-frame only. Not every clone is retained; where verified, under half of the shortfall comes from an unresolved V gene, and the cause of the rest is unknown. The sample includes 150,000 to 200,000 clones, with around 79% observed a single time. Jointly, the top ten make up roughly 28% of the sample. Sequences were obtained from peripheral blood. Every receptor here comes from a woman in her 70s with acute or convalescent COVID-19.

Here the CDR3 reads CATSDPNAYEQYF. CDR3 coding DNA: TGTGCCACCAGTGATCCTAACGCCTACGAGCAGTACTTC. The chain recombines TRBV24-1 with TRBJ2-7; D gene uncertain. With 3 bases removed from V and 2 bases from J, the gap between germline ends came to 7 bases. The germline CDR1 and CDR2 sequences are KGHDR and SFDVKD. CDR3 size: 13 residues.

V and J are TRBV19 and TRBJ2-2; D unclear. Germline V gene lookup returns CDR1 LNHDA and CDR2 SQIVND (reference sequence). Trimming left V 5 bases short and J 1 base short, with 8 bases between. The CDR3 has 14 residues. DNA for the CDR3: TGTGCCAGTAGTTTCTCGAGGAACACCGGGGAGCTGTTTTTT. This codes for CASSFSRNTGELFF.